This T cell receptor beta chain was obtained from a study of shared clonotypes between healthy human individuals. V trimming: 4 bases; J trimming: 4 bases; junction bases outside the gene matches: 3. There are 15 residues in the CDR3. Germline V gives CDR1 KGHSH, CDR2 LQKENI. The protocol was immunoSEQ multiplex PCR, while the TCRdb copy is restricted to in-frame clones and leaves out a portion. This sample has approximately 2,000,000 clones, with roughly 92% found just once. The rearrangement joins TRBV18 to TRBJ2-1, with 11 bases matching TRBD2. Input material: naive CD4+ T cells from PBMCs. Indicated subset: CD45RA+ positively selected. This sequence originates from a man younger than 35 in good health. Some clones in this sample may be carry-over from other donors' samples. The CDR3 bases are TGTGCCAGCTCACAACTAGCGGGAGATTACAATGAGCAGTTCTTC. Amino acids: CASSQLAGDYNEQFF.